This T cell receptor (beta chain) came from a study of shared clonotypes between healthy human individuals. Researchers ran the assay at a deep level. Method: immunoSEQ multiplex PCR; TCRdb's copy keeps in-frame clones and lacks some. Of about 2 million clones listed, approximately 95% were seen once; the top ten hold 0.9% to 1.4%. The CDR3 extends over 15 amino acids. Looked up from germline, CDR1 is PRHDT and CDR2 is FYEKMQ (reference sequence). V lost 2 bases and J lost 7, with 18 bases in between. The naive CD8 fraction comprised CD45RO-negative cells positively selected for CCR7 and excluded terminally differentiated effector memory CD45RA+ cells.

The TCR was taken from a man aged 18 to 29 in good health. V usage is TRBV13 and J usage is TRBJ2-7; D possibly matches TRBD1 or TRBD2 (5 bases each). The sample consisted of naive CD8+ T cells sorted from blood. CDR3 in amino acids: CASSLRPGPPQEQYF. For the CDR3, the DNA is TGTGCCAGCAGCTTACGCCCGGGGCCCCCTCAAGAGCAGTACTTC.